Presented here are 29 T cell receptor beta chains from one specimen sequenced in a study of post-analysis software for immune sequencing data. Study-wide results and caveats: Compared with controls, patients had more of five TRBV segments, including TRBV5-6, TRBV5-1 and TRBV20-1.

cDNA libraries for TCR beta contained unique molecular identifiers. TCRdb processed the PCR reads anew with MiXCR; each CDR3 protein has one entry. The sample lists 380,000 or so distinct CDR3 sequences, 30% to 45% seen once, with about an eighth in the top ten. These TCRs are of unknown antigen specificity. What was sequenced was blood. Every receptor here comes from a girl under 18 with multiple sclerosis.

This clonotype was detected once. The V call is TRBV12-5, the J call TRBJ1-1; TRBD1 aligns across 7 bases. This CDR3 is 16 amino acids long. The V segment lost 5 bases and the J segment 0 bases; nucleotides outside the gene matches: 9. The germline V gene has CDR1 LGHNT and CDR2 FRNRAP. Written as DNA, the CDR3 is TGTGCTAGTGGTATCCGGGACAGTAGAATGAACACTGAAGCTTTCTTT. Translating it yields CASGIRDSRMNTEAFF.

This clonotype was counted a few times. This chain links TRBV29-1 with TRBJ2-5; 8 bases match TRBD1. The J segment lost 1 base and the V segment lost 8 bases, leaving 3 bases of the junction unmatched. The CDR3 consists of 12 residues. The germline V gene has CDR1 SQVTM and CDR2 ANQGSEA. CDR3 amino acids: CSLGTGQETQYF. Here the CDR3 DNA reads TGCAGCCTAGGGACAGGCCAAGAGACCCAGTACTTC.

This chain uses TRBV6-5 with TRBJ1-4; D gene uncertain. CDR3 length: 12 residues. CDR1 is MNHEY, CDR2 SVGAGI, per germline. Trimming shortened V by 4 bases and J by 12 bases, and 12 bases separated the two germline ends. The CDR3 sequence: CASSSTSQELFF. The CDR3 region has the DNA TGTGCCAGCAGTTCAACTTCTCAGGAACTGTTTTTT.

This clonotype was recorded a few times. The chain couples TRBV5-1 to TRBJ2-4; 14 bases are shared with TRBD2. Unmatched junction bases numbered 5, after V lost 6 bases and J lost 0 bases. CDR1 is SGHRS, CDR2 YFSETQ, per germline. The CDR3 covers 17 residues. For the CDR3, the DNA is TGCGCCAGCACGGAGACTAGCGGGGGGGTAGCCAAAAACATTCAGTACTTC. This sequence encodes CASTETSGGVAKNIQYF.

This clonotype was detected only a few times. This chain links TRBV6-5 with TRBJ1-2; a weak D match, TRBD1 (5 bases). The V gene lost 0 bases and the J gene lost 5 bases, with 10 bases spanning the gap. Germline-derived CDR1 and CDR2 are MNHEY and SVGAGI. CDR3 length: 14 amino acids. This chain's CDR3 is CASSYSAGLYGYTF. CDR3 in DNA: TGTGCCAGCAGTTACTCAGCAGGGTTGTATGGCTACACCTTC.

The rearrangement joins TRBV7-9 to TRBJ2-6; tentatively, D is TRBD1 (5 bases). Deletions cut 8 bases from V and 0 bases from J, with 20 bases between. CDR1 and CDR2 from the germline V gene are SEHNR and FQNEAQ (reference sequence). The CDR3 extends over 18 amino acids. CDR3 sequence reads: CASALERTSPSGANVLTF. The CDR3 nucleotides read TGTGCCAGCGCTTTAGAGAGGACATCCCCCTCTGGGGCCAACGTCCTGACTTTC.

This clonotype showed up many times. The chain combines TRBV29-1 with TRBJ2-5; 8 positions match TRBD1. The CDR3 extends over 13 amino acids. V dropped 6 bases and J dropped 5; count of bases not matched to a gene: 8. In germline, CDR1 is SQVTM, CDR2 ANQGSEA. The CDR3 nucleotides read TGCAGCGTGACAGGACAGGGTGGCGAGACCCAGTACTTC. Its translation is CSVTGQGGETQYF. The complete variable domain, with remaining parts taken from reference TRBV29-1 and TRBJ2-5, reads SAVISQKPSRDICQRGTSLTIQCQVDSQVTMMFWYRQQPGQSLTLIATANQGSEATYESGFVIDKFPISRPNLTFSTLTVSNMSPEDSSIYLCSVTGQGGETQYFGPGTRLLVL.

This chain joins TRBV12-3 or TRBV12-4 and TRBJ2-5; 9 bases are shared with TRBD1. The junction had 3 bases not matched to a gene; V was cut back by 7 bases and J by 3 bases. This CDR3 contains 13 residues. The CDR3 is CASKGQGEETQYF. CDR3 nucleotides: TGTGCCAGCAAGGGACAGGGCGAAGAGACCCAGTACTTC.

This clonotype showed up just a few times. This chain joins TRBV30 and TRBJ1-1; weak D call: TRBD1 (6 bases). The CDR3 totals 17 residues. V was clipped by 4 bases and J by 5 bases, with 26 bases between them. Per the germline V gene, CDR1 is GTSNPN and CDR2 is SVGIG (reference sequence). The CDR3 protein is CAWIAQRGGGVWTEAFF. CDR3 bases: TGTGCCTGGATCGCCCAAAGGGGAGGGGGTGTTTGGACTGAAGCTTTCTTT.

V and J are TRBV20-1 and TRBJ2-5, with TRBD1 matching over 7 bases. The J call may be mistaken, given a closer DNA end match to TRBJ2-7. Germline CDR1 and CDR2: DFQATT and SNEGSKA (reference sequence). The length of the CDR3 is 15 residues. The CDR3: CSARARDRGQYEQYF. Here the CDR3 DNA reads TGCAGTGCTAGAGCCCGGGACAGAGGACAATACGAGCAGTACTTC.

The chain couples TRBV4-2 to TRBJ1-2, with no clear D. Trimming cost V 0 bases and J 8 bases, with 16 bases left between them. Germline V gives CDR1 LGHNA, CDR2 YNFKEQ. The CDR3 spans 15 residues. In nucleotides, the CDR3 is TGTGCCAGCAGCCAAGATTGGGGTGAGAGAAGCGGCTACACCTTC. It specifies CASSQDWGERSGYTF.

This CDR3 reads CASRLDRGHGTEAFF. For the CDR3, the DNA is TGTGCCAGCAGACTAGACAGGGGGCACGGAACTGAAGCTTTCTTT. The chain has TRBV7-2 and TRBJ1-1; 10 bases line up with TRBD1. V trimming: 6 bases; J trimming: 5 bases; junction bases outside the gene matches: 9. Germline CDR1 reads SGHTA; CDR2 reads FQGNSA. This CDR3 contains 15 residues.

This clonotype was observed a few times. The gene calls are TRBV15 and TRBJ2-7, with 7 bases that match TRBD1. This CDR3 comprises 16 residues. Germline CDR1 and CDR2: LNHNV and YYDKDF (reference sequence). J was trimmed by 0 bases and V by 0 bases; bases with no gene match: 5. The CDR3 DNA sequence: TGTGCCACCAGCAGAGATATGACAGGGAACTCCTACGAGCAGTACTTC. Residues: CATSRDMTGNSYEQYF.

This clonotype was counted a few times. The chain links TRBV4-1 to TRBJ2-6; unclear D gene. The V gene's germline CDR1 is MGHRA and CDR2 YSYEKL. The CDR3 consists of 16 residues. Trimming shortened V by 1 base and J by 0 bases, and 7 bases separated the two germline ends. CDR3 nucleotide sequence: TGCGCCAGCAGCCAAGCGCCGAACTCTGGGGCCAACGTCCTGACTTTC. It translates to CASSQAPNSGANVLTF.

The J gene is TRBJ2-1, the V gene TRBV5-6; D remains ambiguous. The ends were cut back, 2 bases at V and 13 bases at J, with 10 bases in the middle. Looked up from germline, CDR1 is SGHDT and CDR2 is YYEEEE. The CDR3 has 11 residues. DNA for the CDR3: TGTGCCAGCAGCTTTTCGGCAGAACAGTTCTTC. Translation gives CASSFSAEQFF.

V gene TRBV5-1 combines with J gene TRBJ2-1; D uncertain. The CDR3 has 15 amino acids. The germline V gene encodes CDR1 SGHRS and CDR2 YFSETQ. Trimming cost V 4 bases and J 0 bases, with 11 bases left between them. The CDR3 nucleotides are TGCGCCAGCAGCGCGGACCAGAGCTCCTACAATGAGCAGTTCTTC. It codes for CASSADQSSYNEQFF.

The chain combines TRBV12-3 or TRBV12-4 with TRBJ1-1; 8 bases are a match to TRBD1. The length of the CDR3 is 13 residues. V was pared by 5 bases and J by 8 bases, with 7 bases of the junction left unmatched. The CDR3 is CASSPAWDREAFF. The CDR3 nucleotides read TGTGCCAGCAGTCCCGCCTGGGACAGGGAAGCTTTCTTT.

This chain links TRBV20-1 with TRBJ2-5; D not resolved. Trimming pared 5 bases from V and 1 base from J, leaving 8 bases between. The CDR3 runs to 12 residues. Germline CDR1 is DFQATT and CDR2 is SNEGSKA (reference sequence). The CDR3 nucleotides are TGCAGTGCTGGGCTGCCCCAAGAGACCCAGTACTTC. Amino acids: CSAGLPQETQYF.

The sample holds a few counts of this clonotype. The V gene is TRBV29-1, the J gene TRBJ2-1, with TRBD1 matching 7 bases. This CDR3 contains 13 residues. Germline assignment: CDR1 SQVTM and CDR2 ANQGSEA. J gave up 7 bases and V 7 bases, and 10 bases lay outside the gene matches. This CDR3 is CSADREPRNEQFF. CDR3 DNA sequence: TGCAGCGCCGACAGGGAGCCGCGAAATGAGCAGTTCTTC.

This clonotype turned up a few times. The chain joins TRBV11-1 to TRBJ2-3; 13 bases fit TRBD2. The CDR3 consists of 16 residues. Trimming removed 1 base from V and 4 bases from J; junction bases left unmatched: 2. CDR1 is SGHAT, CDR2 FQDESV, per germline (reference sequence). The CDR3 loop reads CASSLEGLAGSDTQYF. Here the CDR3 DNA reads TGTGCCAGCAGCTTAGAGGGACTAGCGGGGTCAGATACGCAGTATTTT.

This clonotype has just a few counts. The V call is TRBV29-1, the J call TRBJ2-5; TRBD2 is a possible D gene (6 bases). The germline gives CDR1 SQVTM, CDR2 ANQGSEA. The CDR3 covers 14 residues. V dropped 0 bases and J dropped 3 bases, with 11 bases sitting between them. The CDR3 DNA is TGCAGCGTTGAAGATTACGGCGGGGAAGAGACCCAGTACTTC. Its translation: CSVEDYGGEETQYF. The full variable domain, its missing parts supplied by reference TRBV29-1 and TRBJ2-5, is SAVISQKPSRDICQRGTSLTIQCQVDSQVTMMFWYRQQPGQSLTLIATANQGSEATYESGFVIDKFPISRPNLTFSTLTVSNMSPEDSSIYLCSVEDYGGEETQYFGPGTRLLVL.

The chain joins TRBV28 to TRBJ1-6; D gene ambiguous. Trimming removed 10 bases at V and 10 bases at J, with 23 bases between. The CDR3 consists of 15 residues. The germline V gene has CDR1 MDHEN and CDR2 SYDVKM. The chain's CDR3 is CANNGEPGTGSPLHF. In nucleotides, the CDR3 is TGTGCCAACAATGGGGAGCCTGGAACTGGGTCACCCCTCCACTTT.

The chain couples TRBV2 to TRBJ2-7, with a weak D call TRBD1 (6 bases). Germline lookup yields CDR1 SNHLY and CDR2 FYNNEI. The V and J ends lost 6 bases and 6 bases respectively, with 18 bases between them. The CDR3 consists of 14 residues. The CDR3 here is CASRTHRDRFEQYF. As DNA, the CDR3 is TGTGCCAGCAGAACACACAGGGATCGTTTCGAGCAGTACTTC. The variable domain in full, completed from reference TRBV2 and TRBJ2-7, reads EPEVTQTPSHQVTQMGQEVILRCVPISNHLYFYWYRQILGQKVEFLVSFYNNEISEKSEIFDDQFSVERPDGSNFTLKIRSTKLEDSAMYFCASRTHRDRFEQYFGPGTRLTVT.

This clonotype was observed a handful of times. This sequence joins TRBV2 and TRBJ2-5; TRBD2 is a possible D gene (5 bases). Trimming took 9 bases from V and 4 from J, leaving 12 bases between them. The CDR3 runs 12 residues. The germline gives CDR1 SNHLY, CDR2 FYNNEI. The CDR3 DNA follows: TGTGCCAGAACTAGTTTTGGAGAGACCCAGTACTTC. Translated, it gives CARTSFGETQYF.

The V gene is TRBV27, the J gene TRBJ1-1, with D perhaps TRBD1 (6 bases). Trimming pared 6 bases from V and 3 bases from J, leaving 11 bases between. CDR1 and CDR2 from the germline V gene are MNHEY and SMNVEV (reference sequence). The CDR3 loop spans 13 amino acids. CDR3 in amino acids: CASRDTGYTEAFF. The CDR3 DNA reads as TGTGCCAGCAGAGATACAGGGTACACTGAAGCTTTCTTT.

This clonotype is a singleton in its sample. The rearrangement links TRBV5-4 to TRBJ2-7; 7 positions match TRBD2. The DNA matches TRBJ2-5 better at its end, which makes the J call doubtful. Germline lookup yields CDR1 SGHNT and CDR2 YYREEE (reference sequence). The CDR3 is made up of 15 amino acids. CDR3 nucleotides: TGTGCCAGCAGCTTGTCTCTAGCGGAGGTGGAGACCCAGTACTTC. Its translation: CASSLSLAEVETQYF.

This chain joins TRBV14 and TRBJ1-1, with D possibly TRBD1 on 6 matching bases. Trimming shortened V by 2 bases and J by 1 base, and 11 bases separated the two germline ends. Germline V gene sequence: CDR1 SGHDN, CDR2 FVKESK. CDR3 size: 15 residues. The CDR3: CASSQLLGANTEAFF. CDR3 nucleotides: TGTGCCAGCAGCCAACTTCTGGGGGCGAACACTGAAGCTTTCTTT.

Only a few counts were recorded for this clonotype. The genes are TRBV5-1 and TRBJ2-5; TRBD2 agrees at 9 bases. The germline V gene encodes CDR1 SGHRS and CDR2 YFSETQ. CDR3 length: 13 residues. Unmatched junction bases numbered 1, after V lost 3 bases and J lost 4 bases. The CDR3: CASSSLAGETQYF. DNA for the CDR3: TGCGCCAGCAGCTCACTAGCGGGAGAGACCCAGTACTTC.

This clonotype was counted at least ten times. This chain connects TRBV4-2 to TRBJ2-5; 10 bases line up with TRBD2. Per germline, CDR1 LGHNA and CDR2 YNFKEQ. Unmatched junction bases numbered 5, after V lost 1 base and J lost 3 bases. This CDR3 contains 16 residues. The CDR3 loop is CASSQASLAGEETQYF. For the CDR3, the DNA is TGTGCCAGCAGCCAAGCGTCGCTAGCGGGGGAAGAGACCCAGTACTTC.